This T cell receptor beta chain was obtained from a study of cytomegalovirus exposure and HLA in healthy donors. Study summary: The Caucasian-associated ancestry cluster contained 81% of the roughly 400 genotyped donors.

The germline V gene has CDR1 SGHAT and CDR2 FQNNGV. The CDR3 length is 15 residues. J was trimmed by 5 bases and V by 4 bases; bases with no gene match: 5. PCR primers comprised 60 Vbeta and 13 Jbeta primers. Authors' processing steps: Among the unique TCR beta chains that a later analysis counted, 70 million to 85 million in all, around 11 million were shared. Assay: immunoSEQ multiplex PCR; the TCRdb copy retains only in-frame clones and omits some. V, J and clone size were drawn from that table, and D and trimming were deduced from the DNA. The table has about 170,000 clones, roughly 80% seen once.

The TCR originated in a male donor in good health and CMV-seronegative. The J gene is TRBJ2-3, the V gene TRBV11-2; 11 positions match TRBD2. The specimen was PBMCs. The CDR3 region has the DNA TGTGCCAGCAGCTCAAGACTAGCGGGGAGAGATACGCAGTATTTT. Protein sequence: CASSSRLAGRDTQYF.